These 14 T cell receptor beta chains originate from one sample sequenced in a study of blood T cells in healthy people across ages. The second PCR ran about 6 to 11 cycles with a sample-barcoded 5' primer and J-beta primers. One entry per CDR3 protein, called by TCRdb with MiXCR from the 5' RACE reads. The repertoire holds roughly 1.9 million distinct CDR3 sequences, with approximately 40% as singletons. Sample: blood. The receptors originated from a human donor in good health.

This clonotype was found a few times. The chain joins TRBV3-1 to TRBJ2-5; D might be TRBD2 (7 bases). The CDR3 covers 14 residues. Germline CDR1 LGHDT, CDR2 YNNKEL (reference sequence). V was cut by 7 bases and J by 11 bases, with 23 bases left in between. The CDR3 is CASTQGGTSGEQYF. As DNA, the CDR3 is TGTGCCAGCACTCAGGGAGGGACCTCAGGGGAGCAGTACTTC.

This clonotype was counted only a few times. The CDR3, as DNA: TGTGCCAGCAGCTTAACTTTGCTTGTCCGGGGGGAGACTGAAGCTTTCTTT. Translated, it gives CASSLTLLVRGETEAFF. The chain is built from TRBV7-3 and TRBJ1-1; tentative D call: TRBD1 (5 bases). The CDR3 is 17 amino acids. The germline V gene has CDR1 SGHTA and CDR2 FQGTGA. With 0 bases removed from V and 5 bases from J, the gap between germline ends came to 19 bases.

The chain couples TRBV7-2 to TRBJ1-6; D remains ambiguous. Deletions cut 5 bases from V and 10 bases from J, with 15 bases between. Germline V gene lookup returns CDR1 SGHTA and CDR2 FQGNSA. This CDR3 contains 14 residues. The CDR3 here is CASSLEVLGSPLHF. The CDR3 region has the DNA TGTGCCAGCAGCCTAGAGGTTCTGGGGTCACCCCTCCACTTT. Full variable domain (outside the CDR3, taken from reference TRBV7-2 and TRBJ1-6): GAGVSQSPSNKVTEKGKDVELRCDPISGHTALYWYRQSLGQGLEFLIYFQGNSAPDKSGLPSDRFSAERTGGSVSTLTIQRTQQEDSAVYLCASSLEVLGSPLHFGNGTRLTVT.

This rearrangement joins TRBV20-1 to TRBJ1-2; the D gene is possibly TRBD1 (6 bases). Germline assignment: CDR1 DFQATT and CDR2 SNEGSKA (reference sequence). The CDR3 consists of 12 residues. Trimming left V 7 bases short and J 3 bases short, with 12 bases between. In DNA, the CDR3 is TGCAGTGGAACTACAGGGTACTATGGCTACACCTTC. As protein: CSGTTGYYGYTF.

This clonotype has only a few counts. The chain couples TRBV15 to TRBJ1-2; 9 bases agree with TRBD1. Germline CDR1 is LNHNV and CDR2 is YYDKDF (reference sequence). After removal of 0 bases from V and 7 bases from J, the junction contained 3 bases not matched to a gene. The CDR3 spans 14 residues. The CDR3 sequence: CATSRDTGGPGYTF. The CDR3 DNA follows: TGTGCCACCAGCAGAGACACAGGGGGCCCTGGCTACACCTTC. Based on the CDR3 plus reference TRBV15 and TRBJ1-2, the full variable domain is DAMVIQNPRYQVTQFGKPVTLSCSQTLNHNVMYWYQQKSSQAPKLLFHYYDKDFNNEADTPDNFQSRRPNTSFCFLDIRSPGLGDTAMYLCATSRDTGGPGYTFGSGTRLTVV.

This clonotype was seen many times. The J gene is TRBJ2-7, the V gene TRBV5-1, with TRBD1 matching 7 bases. V shed 0 bases, J shed 5 bases, and the junction held 5 bases outside the gene matches. The germline V gene has CDR1 SGHRS and CDR2 YFSETQ. The length of the CDR3 is 14 residues. CDR3 in amino acids: CASSLAGGVDEQYF. CDR3 in DNA: TGCGCCAGCAGCTTGGCAGGGGGAGTAGACGAGCAGTACTTC.

The rearrangement joins TRBV10-3 to TRBJ2-3; 9 nucleotides match TRBD1. Germline CDR1 reads ENHRY; CDR2 reads SYGVKD. The CDR3 is 18 amino acids. The V gene end was trimmed by 0 bases and the J gene end by 4 bases; junction bases not matched to a gene: 11. CDR3 sequence reads: CAISESFSGTGRPDTQYF. The CDR3 DNA reads as TGTGCCATCAGTGAGTCGTTTAGTGGGACAGGGAGGCCAGATACGCAGTATTTT.

This clonotype turned up a few times. This chain links TRBV4-1 with TRBJ1-1; D gene unclear. CDR1 MGHRA and CDR2 YSYEKL come from the germline V gene. This CDR3 has 15 residues. The V and J ends lost 2 bases and 1 base respectively, with 11 bases between them. The CDR3 is CASSQRSTENTEAFF. The CDR3 coding sequence is TGCGCCAGCAGCCAAAGGTCGACCGAGAACACTGAAGCTTTCTTT.

This clonotype was counted only a few times. The rearrangement links TRBV7-8 to TRBJ1-4, with D perhaps matching TRBD1 (5 bases). Germline V gives CDR1 SGHVS, CDR2 FQNEAQ. This CDR3 region has 14 residues. V lost 3 bases and J lost 7, with 12 bases in between. The CDR3 is CASSFEAGGEKLFF. The CDR3 DNA reads as TGTGCCAGCAGCTTCGAGGCGGGGGGTGAAAAACTGTTTTTT.

As concerns this clonotype: Mismatch with germline at one junction end may stem from a read error. This chain links TRBV28 with TRBJ2-7; no definite D call. This CDR3 contains 11 residues. Germline assignment: CDR1 MDHEN and CDR2 SYDVKM. The CDR3 coding sequence is TGTGCCACCAGTAACCCCTACGAGCAGTACTTC. This encodes CATSNPYEQYF.

This clonotype has just a few counts. This chain connects TRBV10-3 to TRBJ2-5; TRBD1 aligns across 7 bases. J gave up 1 base and V 0 bases, and 2 bases lay outside the gene matches. CDR1 and CDR2 (germline): ENHRY, SYGVKD. This CDR3 contains 15 residues. The DNA for the CDR3 is TGTGCCATCAGTGAGTCGTGGGACAGCCAAGAGACCCAGTACTTC. Residues: CAISESWDSQETQYF.

The chain combines TRBV20-1 with TRBJ2-1; 7 positions agree with TRBD2. Looked up from germline, CDR1 is DFQATT and CDR2 is SNEGSKA (reference sequence). The junction had 4 bases not matched to a gene; V was cut back by 0 bases and J by 2 bases. The CDR3 consists of 15 residues. CDR3 sequence (DNA): TGCAGTGCTAGAGATCTGGGGGGGGCCTACAATGAGCAGTTCTTC. Encoded protein: CSARDLGGAYNEQFF.

This rearrangement joins TRBV24-1 to TRBJ1-2, with 7 bases fitting TRBD1. V shed 2 bases and J 4 bases; nucleotides not matched to a gene: 6. Germline CDR1 and CDR2: KGHDR and SFDVKD. The CDR3 is 15 amino acids. CDR3 region: CATSDSGQTFYGYTF. CDR3 DNA: TGTGCCACCAGTGATTCGGGACAGACTTTCTATGGCTACACCTTC.

This clonotype was observed a few times. V is TRBV18 and J is TRBJ2-7; a possible D gene is TRBD2 (7 bases). Deletions cut 8 bases from V and 3 bases from J, with 17 bases between. This CDR3 contains 14 residues. Looked up from germline, CDR1 is KGHSH and CDR2 is LQKENI. CDR3 amino acids: CASSLSGGFYEQYF. CDR3 DNA: TGTGCCAGCAGTTTATCGGGGGGCTTCTACGAGCAGTACTTC.